Reported below is one T cell receptor beta chain. Its cognate antigen is unknown. This sample was included in a study of cytomegalovirus exposure and HLA in healthy donors. Study in general: A preliminary data release comprised tens of millions of unique TCRs obtained from HLA-typed donors. Overall study results and limits: An analysis that came later showed most CMV-associated TCR beta chains appearing HLA-restricted. Earlier analysis yielded a pattern in which most TCR beta V segments were productive about 90% or about 30% of the time.

Primers: 60 Vbeta forward and 13 Jbeta reverse. In the original workflow: It was a later analysis that counted 75 million to 90 million unique TCR beta chains, of which around 11 million were shared. Assay used: immunoSEQ multiplex PCR; TCRdb lists only in-frame clones, some missing. That table furnishes V, J and clone size, whereas the DNA furnished D and trimming. Among roughly 77,000 clones listed, roughly 78% were seen once. The receptor was derived from a middle-aged man in good health and CMV-seronegative. Sequences were obtained from PBMCs.

The DNA of the CDR3 is TGTGCCAGCAGTGGCCGGGCTAGCCCAACAGAGACCCAGTACTTC. Translation gives CASSGRASPTETQYF. The V call is TRBV28, the J call TRBJ2-5; tentatively, D is TRBD2 (5 bases). Germline CDR1 reads MDHEN; CDR2 reads SYDVKM. V was shortened by 5 bases and J by 4 bases, with 17 bases between the two germline ends. The CDR3 is 15 residues long.